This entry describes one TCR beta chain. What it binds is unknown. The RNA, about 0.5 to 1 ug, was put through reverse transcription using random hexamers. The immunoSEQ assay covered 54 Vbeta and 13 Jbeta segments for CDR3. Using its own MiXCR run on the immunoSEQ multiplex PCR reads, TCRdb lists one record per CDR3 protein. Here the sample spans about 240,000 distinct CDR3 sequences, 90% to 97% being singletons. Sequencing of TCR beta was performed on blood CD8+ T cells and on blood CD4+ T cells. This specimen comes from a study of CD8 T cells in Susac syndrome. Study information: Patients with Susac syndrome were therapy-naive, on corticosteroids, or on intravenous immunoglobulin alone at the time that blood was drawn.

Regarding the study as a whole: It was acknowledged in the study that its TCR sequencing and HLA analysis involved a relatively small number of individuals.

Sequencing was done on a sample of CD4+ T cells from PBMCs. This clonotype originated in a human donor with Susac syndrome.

The DNA for the CDR3 is TGTGCCTGGGAACAGGGGGCTGGCTACGAGCAGTACTTC. This codes for CAWEQGAGYEQYF. The chain is built from TRBV30 and TRBJ2-7; 9 nucleotides match TRBD1. There are 13 residues in the CDR3. CDR1 GTSNPN and CDR2 SVGIG come from the germline V gene (reference sequence). The J segment lost 3 bases and the V segment lost 5 bases, leaving 5 bases of the junction unmatched.